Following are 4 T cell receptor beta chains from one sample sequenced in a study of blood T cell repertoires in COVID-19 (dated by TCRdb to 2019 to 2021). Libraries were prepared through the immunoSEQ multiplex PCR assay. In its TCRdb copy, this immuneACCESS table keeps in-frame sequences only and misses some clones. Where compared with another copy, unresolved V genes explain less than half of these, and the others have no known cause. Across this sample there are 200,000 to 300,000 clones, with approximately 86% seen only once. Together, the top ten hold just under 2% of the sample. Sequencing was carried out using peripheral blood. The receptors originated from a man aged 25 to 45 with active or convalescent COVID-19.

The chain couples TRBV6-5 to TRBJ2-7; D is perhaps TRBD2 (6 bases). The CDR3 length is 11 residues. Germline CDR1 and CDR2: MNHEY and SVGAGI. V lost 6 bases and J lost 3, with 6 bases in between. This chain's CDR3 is CASRDYYEQYF. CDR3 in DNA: TGTGCCAGCAGGGACTACTACGAGCAGTACTTC.

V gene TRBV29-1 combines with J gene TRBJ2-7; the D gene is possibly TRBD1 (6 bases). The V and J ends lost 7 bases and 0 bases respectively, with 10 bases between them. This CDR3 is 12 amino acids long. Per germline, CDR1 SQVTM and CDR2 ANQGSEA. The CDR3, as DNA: TGCAGCGCGCGGACAGACTCCTACGAGCAGTACTTC. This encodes CSARTDSYEQYF.

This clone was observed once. Here the CDR3 reads CASSPRLAGVTDTQYF. The CDR3 DNA reads as TGCGCCAGCAGCCCAAGACTAGCGGGGGTCACAGATACGCAGTATTTT. The chain has TRBV5-1 and TRBJ2-3, with 12 bases identical to TRBD2. The V and J ends lost 4 bases and 2 bases, in that order; junction bases with no gene match: 5. This CDR3 has 16 residues. CDR1 is SGHRS and CDR2 is YFSETQ in the germline V gene.

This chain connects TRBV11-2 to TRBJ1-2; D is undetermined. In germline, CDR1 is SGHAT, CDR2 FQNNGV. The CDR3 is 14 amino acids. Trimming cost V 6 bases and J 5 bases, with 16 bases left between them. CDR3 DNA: TGTGCCAGCAGTTCTACTCAGGTTGGATATGGCTACACCTTC. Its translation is CASSSTQVGYGYTF.